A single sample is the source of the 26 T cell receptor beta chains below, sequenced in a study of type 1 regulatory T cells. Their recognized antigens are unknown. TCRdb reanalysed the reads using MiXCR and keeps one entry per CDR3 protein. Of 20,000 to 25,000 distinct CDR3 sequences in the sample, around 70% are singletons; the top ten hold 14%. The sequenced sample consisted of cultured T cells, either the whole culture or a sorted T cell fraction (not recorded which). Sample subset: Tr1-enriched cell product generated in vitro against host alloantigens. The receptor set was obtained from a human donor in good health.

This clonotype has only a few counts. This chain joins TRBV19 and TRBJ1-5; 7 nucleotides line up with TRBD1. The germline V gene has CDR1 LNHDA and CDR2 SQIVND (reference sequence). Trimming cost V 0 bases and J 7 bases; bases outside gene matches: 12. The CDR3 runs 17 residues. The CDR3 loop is CASSIDLLTGTDQPQHF. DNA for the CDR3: TGTGCCAGTAGTATAGATCTATTGACAGGGACCGACCAGCCCCAGCATTTT. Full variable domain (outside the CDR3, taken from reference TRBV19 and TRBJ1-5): DGGITQSPKYLFRKEGQNVTLSCEQNLNHDAMYWYRQDPGQGLRLIYYSQIVNDFQKGDIAEGYSVSREKKESFPLTVTSAQKNPTAFYLCASSIDLLTGTDQPQHFGDGTRLSIL.

The DNA of the CDR3 is TGCGCCAGCAGTCCACAAACCGGGAGCCAAGAGACCCAGTACTTC. It specifies CASSPQTGSQETQYF. This chain connects TRBV10-1 to TRBJ2-5; possible D gene TRBD2, 6 bases. Germline V lookup: CDR1 WNHNN, CDR2 SYGVQD (reference sequence). The CDR3 is 15 residues long. The V and J ends lost 5 bases and 1 base respectively, with 14 bases between them.

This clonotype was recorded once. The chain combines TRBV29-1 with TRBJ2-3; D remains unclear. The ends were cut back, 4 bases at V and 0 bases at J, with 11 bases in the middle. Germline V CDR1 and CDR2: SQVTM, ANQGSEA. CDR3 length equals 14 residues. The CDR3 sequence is CSVVFRASTDTQYF. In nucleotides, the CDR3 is TGCAGCGTTGTATTCCGAGCTAGCACAGATACGCAGTATTTT.

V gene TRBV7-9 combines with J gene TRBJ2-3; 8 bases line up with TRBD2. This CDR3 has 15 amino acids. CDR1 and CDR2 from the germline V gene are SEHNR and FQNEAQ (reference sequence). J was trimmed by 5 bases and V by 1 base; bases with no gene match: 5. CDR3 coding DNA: TGTGCCAGCAGCTTAGTACGGGGGGGCCTAGATACGCAGTATTTT. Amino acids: CASSLVRGGLDTQYF.

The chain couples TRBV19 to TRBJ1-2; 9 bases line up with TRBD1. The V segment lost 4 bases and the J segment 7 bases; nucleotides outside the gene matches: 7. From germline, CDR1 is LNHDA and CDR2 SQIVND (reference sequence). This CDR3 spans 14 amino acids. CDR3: CASSNRDRVSGYTF. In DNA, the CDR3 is TGTGCCAGTAGTAACCGGGACAGGGTCTCTGGCTACACCTTC.

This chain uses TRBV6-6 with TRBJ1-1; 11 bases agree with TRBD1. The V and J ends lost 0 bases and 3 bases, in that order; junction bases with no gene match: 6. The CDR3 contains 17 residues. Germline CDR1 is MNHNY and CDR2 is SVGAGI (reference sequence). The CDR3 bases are TGTGCCAGCAGTTACTCAGGACAGGGGGCGATGTACACTGAAGCTTTCTTT. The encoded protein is CASSYSGQGAMYTEAFF.

Here the CDR3 reads CASSLRQANQPQHF. CDR3 nucleotide sequence: TGTGCCAGCAGTTTAAGGCAGGCTAATCAGCCCCAGCATTTT. This chain connects TRBV12-3 or TRBV12-4 to TRBJ1-5; no definite D call. The CDR3 consists of 14 residues. With 2 bases removed from V and 4 bases from J, the gap between germline ends came to 9 bases.

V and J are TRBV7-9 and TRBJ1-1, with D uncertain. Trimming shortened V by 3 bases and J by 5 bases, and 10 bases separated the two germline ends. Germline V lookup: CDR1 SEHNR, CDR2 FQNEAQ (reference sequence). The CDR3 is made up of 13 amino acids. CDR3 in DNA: TGTGCCAGCAGCTTTACACTGGGGACTGAAGCTTTCTTT. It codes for CASSFTLGTEAFF.

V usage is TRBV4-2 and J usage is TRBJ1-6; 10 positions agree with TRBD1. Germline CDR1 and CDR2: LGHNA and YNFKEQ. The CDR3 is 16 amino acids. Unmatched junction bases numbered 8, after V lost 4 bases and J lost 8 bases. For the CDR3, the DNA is TGTGCCAGCAGCCTAAACCGGGACAGGGGTGATTCACCCCTCCACTTT. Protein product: CASSLNRDRGDSPLHF.

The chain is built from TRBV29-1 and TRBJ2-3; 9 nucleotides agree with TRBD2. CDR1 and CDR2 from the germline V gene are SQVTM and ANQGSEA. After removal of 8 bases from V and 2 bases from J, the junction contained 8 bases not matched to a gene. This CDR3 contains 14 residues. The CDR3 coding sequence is TGCAGCATCGGCAGGACTAGCGTCACAGATACGCAGTATTTT. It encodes CSIGRTSVTDTQYF.

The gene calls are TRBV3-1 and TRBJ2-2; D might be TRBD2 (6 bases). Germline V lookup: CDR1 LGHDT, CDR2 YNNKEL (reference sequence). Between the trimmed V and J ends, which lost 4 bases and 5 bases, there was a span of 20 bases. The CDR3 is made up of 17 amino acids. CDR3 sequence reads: CASSLYLTRGRTGELFF. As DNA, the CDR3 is TGTGCCAGCAGCCTCTACTTAACGCGGGGAAGGACCGGGGAGCTGTTTTTT.

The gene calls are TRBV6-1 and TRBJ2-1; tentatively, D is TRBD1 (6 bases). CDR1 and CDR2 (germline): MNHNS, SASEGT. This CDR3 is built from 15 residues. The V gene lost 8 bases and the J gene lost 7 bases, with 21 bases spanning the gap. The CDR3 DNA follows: TGTGCCAGCTCGGGAACCCGGGACATGAGGAATGAGCAGTTCTTC. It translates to CASSGTRDMRNEQFF.

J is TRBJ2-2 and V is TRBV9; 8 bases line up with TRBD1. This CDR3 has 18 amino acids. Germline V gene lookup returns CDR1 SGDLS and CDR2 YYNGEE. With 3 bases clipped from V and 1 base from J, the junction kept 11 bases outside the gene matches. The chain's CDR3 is CASSASRSGTGNTGELFF. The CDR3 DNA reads TGTGCCAGCAGCGCGTCACGATCCGGGACAGGGAACACCGGGGAGCTGTTTTTT.

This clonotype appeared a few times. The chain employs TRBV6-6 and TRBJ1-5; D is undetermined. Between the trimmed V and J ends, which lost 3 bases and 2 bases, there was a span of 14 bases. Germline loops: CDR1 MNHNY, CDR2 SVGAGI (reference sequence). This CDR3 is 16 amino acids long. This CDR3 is CASSYLKQWGNQPQHF. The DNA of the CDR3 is TGTGCCAGCAGTTATCTCAAGCAGTGGGGCAATCAGCCCCAGCATTTT.

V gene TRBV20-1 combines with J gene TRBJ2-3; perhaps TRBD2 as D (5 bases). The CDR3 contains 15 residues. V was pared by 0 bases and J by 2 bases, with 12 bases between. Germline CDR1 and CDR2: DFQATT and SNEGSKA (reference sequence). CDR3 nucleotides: TGCAGTGCTAGAGATAGGCTAGCATTCACAGATACGCAGTATTTT. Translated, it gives CSARDRLAFTDTQYF.

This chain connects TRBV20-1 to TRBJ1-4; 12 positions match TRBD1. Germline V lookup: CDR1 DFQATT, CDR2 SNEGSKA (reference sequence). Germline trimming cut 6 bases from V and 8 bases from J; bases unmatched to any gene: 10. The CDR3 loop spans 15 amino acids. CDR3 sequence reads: CSAIPGGTGGEKLFF. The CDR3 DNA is TGCAGTGCGATCCCCGGAGGGACAGGGGGCGAAAAACTGTTTTTT.

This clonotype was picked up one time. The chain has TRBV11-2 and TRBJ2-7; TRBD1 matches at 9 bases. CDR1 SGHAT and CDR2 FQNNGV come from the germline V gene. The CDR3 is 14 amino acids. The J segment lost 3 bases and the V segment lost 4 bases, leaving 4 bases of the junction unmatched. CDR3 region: CASSSNRGHYEQYF. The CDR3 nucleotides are TGTGCCAGCAGCTCGAACAGGGGGCACTACGAGCAGTACTTC.

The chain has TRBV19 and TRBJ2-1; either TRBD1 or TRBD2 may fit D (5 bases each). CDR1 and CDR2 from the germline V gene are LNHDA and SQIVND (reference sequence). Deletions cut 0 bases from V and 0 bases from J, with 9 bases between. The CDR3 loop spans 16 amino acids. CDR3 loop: CASSIEGRGSYNEQFF. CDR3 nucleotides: TGTGCCAGTAGTATAGAGGGACGGGGCTCCTACAATGAGCAGTTCTTC.

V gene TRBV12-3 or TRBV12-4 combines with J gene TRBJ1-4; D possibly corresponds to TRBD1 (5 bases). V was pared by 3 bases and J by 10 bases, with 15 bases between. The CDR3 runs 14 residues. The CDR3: CASSFPRQSRKLFF. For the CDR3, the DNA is TGTGCCAGCAGTTTCCCCAGACAGTCTCGAAAACTGTTTTTT.

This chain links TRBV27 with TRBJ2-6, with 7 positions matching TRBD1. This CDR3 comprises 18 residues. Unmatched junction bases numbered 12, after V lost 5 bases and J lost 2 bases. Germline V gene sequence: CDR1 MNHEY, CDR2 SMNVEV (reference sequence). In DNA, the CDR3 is TGTGCCAGCAGTGGAAAGACAGGGCTAGGGGCTGGGGCCAACGTCCTGACTTTC. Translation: CASSGKTGLGAGANVLTF.

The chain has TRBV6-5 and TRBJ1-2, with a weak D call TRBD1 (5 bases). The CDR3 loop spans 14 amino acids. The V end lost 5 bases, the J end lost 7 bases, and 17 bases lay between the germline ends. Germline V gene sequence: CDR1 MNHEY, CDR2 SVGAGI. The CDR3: CASSDLQALGGYTF. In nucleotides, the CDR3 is TGTGCCAGCAGTGACCTACAGGCCCTAGGTGGCTACACCTTC.

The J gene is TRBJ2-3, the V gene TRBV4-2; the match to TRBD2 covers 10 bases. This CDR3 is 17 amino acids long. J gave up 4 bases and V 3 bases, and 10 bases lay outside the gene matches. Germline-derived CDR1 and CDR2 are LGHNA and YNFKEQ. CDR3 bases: TGTGCCAGCAGCCAGAAAAGGAGCGGGGGGGCGGCAGATACGCAGTATTTT. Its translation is CASSQKRSGGAADTQYF.

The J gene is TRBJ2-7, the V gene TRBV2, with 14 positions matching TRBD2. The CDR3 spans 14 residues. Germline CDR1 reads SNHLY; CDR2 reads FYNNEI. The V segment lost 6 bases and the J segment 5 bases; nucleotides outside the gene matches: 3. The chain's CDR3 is CASRKGLAGDEQYF. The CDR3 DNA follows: TGTGCCAGCAGGAAGGGACTAGCGGGGGACGAGCAGTACTTC.

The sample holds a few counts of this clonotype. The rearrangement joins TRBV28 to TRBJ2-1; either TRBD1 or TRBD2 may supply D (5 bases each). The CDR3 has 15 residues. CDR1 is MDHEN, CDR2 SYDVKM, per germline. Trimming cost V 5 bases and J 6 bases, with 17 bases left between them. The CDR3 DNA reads TGTGCCAGCAGTCACGGGACGCCAATCGGCAATGAGCAGTTCTTC. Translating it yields CASSHGTPIGNEQFF.

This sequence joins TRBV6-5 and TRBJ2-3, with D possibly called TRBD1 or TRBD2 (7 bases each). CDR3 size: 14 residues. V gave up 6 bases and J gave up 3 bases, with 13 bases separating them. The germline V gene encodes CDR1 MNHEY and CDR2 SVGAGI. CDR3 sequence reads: CASSYRGGTDTQYF. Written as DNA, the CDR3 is TGTGCCAGCAGCTACAGGGGAGGGACAGATACGCAGTATTTT.

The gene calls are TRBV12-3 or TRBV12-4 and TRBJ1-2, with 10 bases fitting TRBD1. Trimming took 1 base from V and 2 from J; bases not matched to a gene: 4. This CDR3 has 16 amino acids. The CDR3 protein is CASSLGTGGWNYGYTF. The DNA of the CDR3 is TGTGCCAGCAGTTTAGGGACAGGGGGTTGGAACTATGGCTACACCTTC.